The rows below give T cell receptor beta chains drawn from one sample of a study of identical twins. TCRdb used MiXCR to reprocess the 5' RACE reads, holding one entry per CDR3 protein. The top ten clones hold about 7.1% of a sample with under 350,000 distinct CDR3 sequences, 8% to 9.5% of them seen once. The same data also contributed to another study, on yellow fever vaccine responses in identical twins.

Specimen: CD8+ T cells sorted from blood. The receptors were gathered from a woman younger than 35 in good health. Each CDR3 is given with its conserved first and last residue. The D gene is left open where the match is weak. Not every row has a clone size; where given, it reads once, few, many or a size class.

>many|.|TRBJ1-2|TRBV12-3/TRBV12-4
CASTLASYGYTF
TGTGCCAGCACTCTCGCCAGCTATGGCTACACCTTC
>many|TRBD2|TRBJ2-2|TRBV9
CASSEDPLAGGPGGELFF
TGTGCCAGCAGCGAAGACCCCCTAGCGGGGGGGCCCGGCGGGGAGCTGTTTTTT
>many|TRBD2|TRBJ2-1|TRBV7-6
CASSLEVAGAYNEQFF
TGTGCCAGCAGCTTAGAGGTAGCGGGAGCGTACAATGAGCAGTTCTTC
>.|TRBD1|TRBJ1-2|TRBV13
CASSFSPSGGLYGYTF
TGTGCCAGCAGCTTTTCTCCATCAGGGGGCCTCTATGGCTACACCTTC
>many|TRBD1|TRBJ1-2|TRBV7-9
CASSFENRGAYGYTF
TGTGCCAGCAGCTTTGAGAACAGGGGTGCCTATGGCTACACCTTC
>many|TRBD1|TRBJ1-2|TRBV5-1
CASSEPPGQDYGYTF
TGCGCCAGCAGCGAACCCCCGGGACAGGACTATGGCTACACCTTC
>.|.|TRBJ2-3|TRBV19
CASSIRSPDTQYF
TGTGCCAGTAGTATTCGGAGCCCAGATACGCAGTATTTT
>.|TRBD2|TRBJ2-3|TRBV2
CASSGTSGPSTDTQYF
TGTGCCAGCAGCGGGACTAGCGGTCCTAGCACAGATACGCAGTATTTT
>many|TRBD1|TRBJ2-3|TRBV7-3
CASSLWTGPGGDTQYF
TGTGCCAGCAGCTTATGGACAGGGCCAGGAGGTGATACGCAGTATTTT
>.|TRBD1|TRBJ2-7|TRBV27
CASRTTGSYEQYF
TGTGCCAGCAGGACGACAGGGAGCTACGAGCAGTACTTC
>many|TRBD2|TRBJ2-1|TRBV9
CASDPGTTSYNEQFF
TGTGCCAGTGACCCCGGGACTACCTCCTACAATGAGCAGTTCTTC
>few|.|TRBJ2-5|TRBV6-5
CASSSTAAAQYF
TGTGCCAGCAGCTCCACGGCCGCGGCCCAGTACTTC
>.|.|TRBJ2-7|TRBV9
CASSVEGRGPEQYF
TGTGCCAGCAGCGTAGAGGGGAGAGGTCCCGAGCAGTACTTC
>few|.|TRBJ2-7|TRBV20-1
CSALWQRVSYEQYF
TGCAGTGCTTTGTGGCAGAGGGTCTCCTACGAGCAGTACTTC
>many|.|TRBJ2-1|TRBV3-1
CASSQDTWTQSSYNEQFF
TGTGCCAGCAGCCAAGATACTTGGACGCAGAGCTCCTACAATGAGCAGTTCTTC
>.|.|TRBJ1-6|TRBV20-1
CSARDWTDYNSPLHF
TGCAGTGCTAGAGATTGGACAGATTATAATTCACCCCTCCACTTT
>.|TRBD2|TRBJ2-3|TRBV7-9
CASSLERGVADTQYF
TGTGCCAGCAGCCTAGAGCGGGGGGTGGCAGATACGCAGTATTTT
>few|.|TRBJ1-2|TRBV9
CASSPQGLGVYGYTF
TGTGCCAGCAGCCCCCAAGGGTTGGGGGTCTATGGCTACACCTTC
>.|TRBD1|TRBJ2-7|TRBV6-5
CASRDRVSEQYF
TGTGCCAGCAGAGACAGGGTGAGCGAGCAGTACTTC
>few|.|TRBJ2-1|TRBV20-1
CSARDHPNRPDNEQFF
TGCAGTGCTAGAGATCACCCGAACCGCCCCGACAATGAGCAGTTCTTC
>few|.|TRBJ2-7|TRBV4-3
CASSRNRGGYEQYF
TGCGCCAGCAGCCGGAACAGGGGAGGTTACGAGCAGTACTTC
>.|.|TRBJ2-7|TRBV6-6
CASSASAFVEQYF
TGTGCCAGCAGTGCATCTGCGTTCGTCGAGCAGTACTTC
>.|TRBD2|TRBJ2-7|TRBV29-1
CSVESTSESYEQYF
TGCAGCGTTGAATCGACTAGCGAGTCATACGAGCAGTACTTC
>few|.|TRBJ2-1|TRBV27
CATSARAYNEQFF
TGTGCCACCAGCGCCCGGGCATACAATGAGCAGTTCTTC
>many|TRBD2|TRBJ2-7|TRBV20-1
CSASSLGREGSYEQYF
TGCAGTGCTAGCTCCCTGGGCCGGGAGGGGTCCTACGAGCAGTACTTC
>many|TRBD2|TRBJ2-7|TRBV5-6
CASSFSGRSYEQYF
TGTGCCAGCAGCTTTAGCGGGAGATCCTACGAGCAGTACTTC
>many|.|TRBJ2-1|TRBV12-5
CASGFGSHNEQFF
TGTGCTAGTGGTTTTGGGAGTCACAATGAGCAGTTCTTC
>few|.|TRBJ2-5|TRBV28
CASSSSQKETQYF
TGTGCCAGCAGTTCAAGCCAAAAGGAGACCCAGTACTTC
>few|TRBD2|TRBJ2-1|TRBV4-3
CASSQAGLAREQFF
TGCGCCAGCAGCCAAGCGGGACTAGCTAGGGAGCAGTTCTTC
>many|.|TRBJ1-3|TRBV5-1
CASSLAGQSNSGNTIYF
TGCGCCAGCAGCTTGGCCGGACAGTCCAACTCTGGAAACACCATATATTTT
>.|TRBD2|TRBJ2-5|TRBV4-1
CASSQDLLAGGLETQYF
TGCGCCAGCAGCCAAGATTTGCTAGCGGGGGGGCTTGAGACCCAGTACTTC
>few|.|TRBJ2-7|TRBV5-1
CASSFPWDGSYEQYF
TGCGCCAGCAGCTTCCCCTGGGACGGCTCCTACGAGCAGTACTTC
>.|TRBD2|TRBJ2-1|TRBV15
CATRDLAEVGNEQFF
TGTGCCACCCGGGATCTAGCGGAAGTGGGAAATGAGCAGTTCTTC
>few|TRBD1|TRBJ1-1|TRBV7-2
CASSGRTGSDTEAFF
TGTGCCAGCAGCGGGCGGACAGGGTCGGACACTGAAGCTTTCTTT
>few|.|TRBJ2-7|TRBV7-2
CASSPPELPTYEQYF
TGTGCCAGCAGCCCCCCCGAGCTCCCCACCTACGAGCAGTACTTC
>many|TRBD2|TRBJ2-3|TRBV10-3
CAISQGLAGGQSTDTQYF
TGTGCCATCAGCCAGGGACTAGCGGGGGGGCAAAGCACAGATACGCAGTATTTT
>few|.|TRBJ2-3|TRBV7-2
CASCRDFLLTDTQYF
TGTGCCAGCTGCCGGGACTTCTTACTCACAGATACGCAGTATTTT
>few|TRBD2|TRBJ2-3|TRBV29-1
CSVAGGGASTDTQYF
TGCAGCGTTGCGGGGGGGGGTGCTAGCACAGATACGCAGTATTTT